A single sample is the source of the 20 T cell receptor beta chains below, sequenced in a study of monozygotic twins with inflammatory bowel disease (dated by TCRdb to between 2017 and 2020). Library preparation used 5' RACE. TCRdb lists the instrument as Illumina HiSeq 2500. Based on TCRdb reprocessing of the reads, there is one entry per CDR3 protein sequence, and DNA is missing. The sample table gives approximately 160,000 distinct CDR3 sequences. The ten biggest clones cover approximately 7% of the sample. Sequencing was performed on blood. All receptors come from a human donor with ulcerative colitis or Crohn's disease, or a healthy co-twin of an affected twin (not recorded which).

CDR3 in amino acids: CASSQMWDLYEQYF. The chain is built from TRBV4-3 and TRBJ2-7. This CDR3 comprises 14 residues. Looked up from germline, CDR1 is LGHNA and CDR2 is YSLEER.

The V and J genes are TRBV5-1 and TRBJ2-7. The germline gives CDR1 SGHRS, CDR2 YFSETQ. This CDR3 has 15 amino acids. CDR3 loop: CASSLARAAPYEQYF. Using reference TRBV5-1 and TRBJ2-7 for the parts outside the CDR3, the full variable domain is KAGVTQTPRYLIKTRGQQVTLSCSPISGHRSVSWYQQTPGQGLQFLFEYFSETQRNKGNFPGRFSGRQFSNSRSEMNVSTLELGDSALYLCASSLARAAPYEQYFGPGTRLTVT.

J is TRBJ2-3 and V is TRBV13; TCRdb returns TRBD2, unconfirmable since there is no DNA. This CDR3 is 17 amino acids long. Germline values: CDR1 PRHDT, CDR2 FYEKMQ (reference sequence). CDR3: CASSSLTSGRETDTQYF. The whole variable domain, filled in from reference TRBV13 and TRBJ2-3, reads AAGVIQSPRHLIKEKRETATLKCYPIPRHDTVYWYQQGPGQDPQFLISFYEKMQSDKGSIPDRFSAQQFSDYHSELNMSSLELGDSALYFCASSSLTSGRETDTQYFGPGTRLTVL.

The chain joins TRBV2 to TRBJ1-2; TCRdb names TRBD1, which stays unverified in the absence of DNA. Germline CDR1 SNHLY, CDR2 FYNNEI. The CDR3 has 13 amino acids. The CDR3 is CASSVEGTDGYTF.

The rearrangement joins TRBV28 to TRBJ2-3. The CDR3 has 13 residues. Per the germline V gene, CDR1 is MDHEN and CDR2 is SYDVKM. The CDR3: CASCLLAADTQYF.

V usage is TRBV7-2 and J usage is TRBJ1-1. The germline gives CDR1 SGHTA, CDR2 FQGNSA. There are 13 residues in the CDR3. CDR3: CASSPVFRTEAFF.

The gene calls are TRBV11-2 and TRBJ1-2; no DNA is available, so the TRBD1 call from TCRdb remains unchecked. The CDR3 consists of 15 residues. Germline lookup yields CDR1 SGHAT and CDR2 FQNNGV. The CDR3 region is CASSVDRVASYGYTF.

This chain joins TRBV15 and TRBJ1-4; TCRdb picks TRBD1, but there is no DNA to check that call. Per germline, CDR1 LNHNV and CDR2 YYDKDF (reference sequence). This CDR3 region has 16 residues. This CDR3 reads CATSSGRSGFVEKLFF.

The chain has TRBV5-4 and TRBJ2-3; TCRdb's D gene call, TRBD1, goes unchecked for lack of DNA. The CDR3 is 15 residues long. Germline lookup yields CDR1 SGHNT and CDR2 YYREEE (reference sequence). This CDR3 is CASSPRRGSTDTQYF.

The chain has TRBV28 and TRBJ2-2; lacking DNA, the TRBD2 call made by TCRdb goes unchecked. This CDR3 is 14 amino acids long. Germline lookup yields CDR1 MDHEN and CDR2 SYDVKM. The CDR3 loop reads CASSEGGDTGELFF.

The chain combines TRBV18 with TRBJ1-1; no DNA is available, so the TRBD1 call from TCRdb remains unchecked. This CDR3 is 13 amino acids long. Per the germline V gene, CDR1 is KGHSH and CDR2 is LQKENI. This CDR3 is CASSTQGITEAFF.

V is TRBV27 and J is TRBJ2-2. Germline CDR1 is MNHEY and CDR2 is SMNVEV (reference sequence). The CDR3 runs 14 residues. CDR3 protein: CASSFAVNTGELFF.

The chain couples TRBV5-6 to TRBJ2-7; TCRdb picks TRBD1, but there is no DNA to check that call. This CDR3 is built from 13 residues. Germline CDR1 reads SGHDT; CDR2 reads YYEEEE. The CDR3 region is CASSPGPGYEQYF.

This chain connects TRBV6-1 to TRBJ1-5; TCRdb designates TRBD1, a call that cannot be tested without DNA. Germline CDR1 and CDR2: MNHNS and SASEGT. This CDR3 is 16 amino acids long. This chain's CDR3 is CASTRIGQSSISPQHF.

The CDR3 reads CASSRWGSGGPHYEQYF. This rearrangement joins TRBV6-2 or TRBV6-3 to TRBJ2-7; the D gene TCRdb calls, TRBD2, cannot be checked with no DNA. CDR1 is MNHEY, CDR2 SVGEGT, per germline. The CDR3 covers 17 residues.

The rearrangement links TRBV29-1 to TRBJ2-7; the TCRdb call, TRBD1, lacks DNA for checking. Germline CDR1 reads SQVTM; CDR2 reads ANQGSEA. CDR3 length: 13 residues. This CDR3 reads CSVVWTGSYEQYF.

CDR3 sequence: CASSVEAGLAGIAEQFF. The gene calls are TRBV9 and TRBJ2-1; TCRdb's D call of TRBD2 is untestable without DNA. Germline V gene data show CDR1 as SGDLS and CDR2 as YYNGEE. CDR3 size: 17 residues.

This chain links TRBV11-2 with TRBJ2-3; the TRBD1 assignment by TCRdb is unverifiable without DNA. Germline V gene lookup returns CDR1 SGHAT and CDR2 FQNNGV. The CDR3 extends over 14 amino acids. CDR3 in amino acids: CASRPWEAQNTQYF.

The chain links TRBV23-1 to TRBJ2-5; TCRdb outputs TRBD2, but without DNA this stays unchecked. TRBV23-1 falls under the ORF class, with uncertain function. The CDR3 runs 19 residues. CDR3 protein: CASSQSGLAGVPYQETQYF.

The V and J genes are TRBV7-2 and TRBJ2-4; the D call of TRBD1 rests on TCRdb alone, since no DNA is present to check it. The CDR3 extends over 15 amino acids. From germline, CDR1 is SGHTA and CDR2 FQGNSA. This CDR3 is CASSSNQGGQNIQYF.